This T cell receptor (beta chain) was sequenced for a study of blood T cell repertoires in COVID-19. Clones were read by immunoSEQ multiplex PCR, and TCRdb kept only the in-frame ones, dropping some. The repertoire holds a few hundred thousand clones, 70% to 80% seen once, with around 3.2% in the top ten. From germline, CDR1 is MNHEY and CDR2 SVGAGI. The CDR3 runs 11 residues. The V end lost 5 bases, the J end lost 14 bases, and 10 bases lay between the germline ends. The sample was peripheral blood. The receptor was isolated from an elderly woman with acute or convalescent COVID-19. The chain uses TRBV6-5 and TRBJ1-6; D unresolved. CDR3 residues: CASSPGYALHF. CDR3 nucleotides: TGTGCCAGCAGTCCAGGTTATGCCCTCCACTTT.